This TCR beta chain appears in the sequencing data of a study of blood T cell repertoires in COVID-19. Study background: Acute and convalescent COVID-19 specimens originated in the United States, Italy and Spain. PBMCs, B-cell-depleted T cells, or T cells provided the cDNA or gDNA that made up the material.

Authors' analysis steps: Quantification of nucleated cells was approximated via reference gene primer amplification. Only in-frame clones appear in the TCRdb table, and some are missing; sequencing was by immunoSEQ multiplex PCR. V and J calls and clone size are as listed in that table; D and trimming were resolved from the DNA. The sample consists of 95,000 to 110,000 clones, 75% to 95% of them appearing once. This CDR3 contains 16 residues. Trimming left V 7 bases short and J 2 bases short, with 19 bases between. Germline CDR1 is SGHRS and CDR2 is YFSETQ. The source of this sequence is a human donor in a cohort sampled during active COVID-19. The chain couples TRBV5-1 to TRBJ1-5; D ambiguous. The specimen sequenced was peripheral blood. In DNA, the CDR3 is TGCGCCAGCGGAATTGGACGGGGTTCAGGCAATCAGCCCCAGCATTTT. Encoded protein: CASGIGRGSGNQPQHF.